This T cell receptor beta chain derives from a study of cytomegalovirus exposure and HLA in healthy donors. Study-level results: Earlier results showed most TCR beta V segments being productive about 87% or about 30% of the time. Confirmation was obtained in vitro that a few CMV-associated chains are specific for CMV antigens. An apparent linkage of common viral pathogens to several of the most significant clusters emerged in a later analysis.

Primers for the PCR totalled 60 Vbeta and 13 Jbeta. Using immunoSEQ multiplex PCR, the repertoire was profiled, and TCRdb retains in-frame clones only, with some absent. The table shows 120,000 to 150,000 clones, with roughly 80% occurring only once. There were likely unrecorded immune exposures, though donors were nominally healthy when sampled. The CDR3 runs to 17 residues. The germline V gene has CDR1 MNHNS and CDR2 SASEGT. V dropped 2 bases and J dropped 1 base, with 16 bases sitting between them. As concerns this clone: Its specificity is unknown.

This chain uses TRBV6-1 with TRBJ2-3; the D gene is possibly TRBD2 (5 bases). Sequencing was performed on PBMCs. The sequence was collected from a middle-aged woman in good health and CMV-seropositive. CDR3: CASSESKGGVGTDTQYF. The CDR3 bases are TGTGCCAGCAGTGAAAGTAAAGGAGGTGTGGGCACAGATACGCAGTATTTT.